Presented here are 2 T cell receptor beta chains from one specimen sequenced in a study of T cell changes during pregnancy in multiple sclerosis. Here immunoSEQ multiplex PCR was the method, and the copy in TCRdb shows in-frame clones only, minus some. The sample lists approximately 52,000 clones; 85% to 95% were seen once. Here the sequenced sample was CD4+ T cells from peripheral blood mononuclear cells, taken in the third trimester of pregnancy. The source of these receptors is a female donor with multiple sclerosis, enrolled in a pregnancy study.

The genes are TRBV25-1 and TRBJ2-3, with D possibly matching TRBD2 (5 bases). Between the trimmed V and J ends, which lost 0 bases and 0 bases, there was a span of 7 bases. The length of the CDR3 is 15 residues. Germline-derived CDR1 and CDR2 are MGHDK and SYGVNS. CDR3 amino acids: CASSEYRDSTDTQYF. For the CDR3, the DNA is TGTGCCAGCAGTGAATATCGGGATAGCACAGATACGCAGTATTTT.

The V call is TRBV23-1, the J call TRBJ1-2; D is undetermined. Being an ORF, TRBV23-1 has a function that is uncertain. The V end lost 3 bases, the J end lost 8 bases, and 22 bases lay between the germline ends. This CDR3 comprises 16 residues. The CDR3: CASSHRAGEGRKGYTF. CDR3 coding DNA: TGCGCCAGCAGTCATCGGGCCGGGGAAGGGCGGAAGGGCTACACCTTC.